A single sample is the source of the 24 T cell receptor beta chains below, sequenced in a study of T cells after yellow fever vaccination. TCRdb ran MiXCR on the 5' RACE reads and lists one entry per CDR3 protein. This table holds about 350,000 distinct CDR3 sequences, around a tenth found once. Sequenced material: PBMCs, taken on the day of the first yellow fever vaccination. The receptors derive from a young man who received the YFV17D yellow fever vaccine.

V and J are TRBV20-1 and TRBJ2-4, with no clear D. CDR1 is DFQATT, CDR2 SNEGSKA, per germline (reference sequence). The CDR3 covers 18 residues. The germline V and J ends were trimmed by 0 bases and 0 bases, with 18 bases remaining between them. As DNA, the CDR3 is TGCAGTGCTAGAGATCAACGCTTAGAGTCTCTAGCCAAAAACATTCAGTACTTC. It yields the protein CSARDQRLESLAKNIQYF.

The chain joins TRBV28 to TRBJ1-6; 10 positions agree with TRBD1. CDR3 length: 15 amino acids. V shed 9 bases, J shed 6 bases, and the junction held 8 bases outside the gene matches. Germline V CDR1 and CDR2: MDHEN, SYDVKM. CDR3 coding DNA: TGTGCCAGTGTGACAGGGGGCTGGTTTAATTCACCCCTCCACTTT. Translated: CASVTGGWFNSPLHF.

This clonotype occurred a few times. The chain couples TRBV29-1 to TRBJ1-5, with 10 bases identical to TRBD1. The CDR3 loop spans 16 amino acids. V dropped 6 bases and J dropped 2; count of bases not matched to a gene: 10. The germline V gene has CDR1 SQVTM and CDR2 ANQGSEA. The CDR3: CSVRDRGAAGNQPQHF. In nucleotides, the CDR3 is TGCAGCGTGCGGGACAGGGGCGCTGCTGGCAATCAGCCCCAGCATTTT.

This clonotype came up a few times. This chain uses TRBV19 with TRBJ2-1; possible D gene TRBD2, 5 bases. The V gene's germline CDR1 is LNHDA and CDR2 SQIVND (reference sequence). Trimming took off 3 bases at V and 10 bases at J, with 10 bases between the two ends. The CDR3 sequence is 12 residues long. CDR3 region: CASSIRGGEQFF. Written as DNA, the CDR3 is TGTGCCAGTAGTATTCGGGGTGGCGAGCAGTTCTTC.

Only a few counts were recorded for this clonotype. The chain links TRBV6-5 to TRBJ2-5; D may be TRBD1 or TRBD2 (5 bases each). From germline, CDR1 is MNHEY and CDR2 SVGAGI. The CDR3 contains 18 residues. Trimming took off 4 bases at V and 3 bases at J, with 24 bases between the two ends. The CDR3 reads CASSLVLGYGGKEETQYF. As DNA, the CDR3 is TGTGCCAGCAGTTTAGTCCTCGGGTATGGGGGAAAGGAAGAGACCCAGTACTTC.

This chain's CDR3 is CASSAPGVSSYEQYV. CDR3 sequence (DNA): TGTGCCAGCAGCGCCCCGGGGGTAAGCTCCTACGAGCAGTACGTC. This chain uses TRBV28 with TRBJ2-7; D possibly corresponds to TRBD2 (6 bases). The V end was cut by 6 bases, the J end by 0 bases, with 15 bases between. The CDR3 extends over 15 amino acids. CDR1 and CDR2 from the germline V gene are MDHEN and SYDVKM.

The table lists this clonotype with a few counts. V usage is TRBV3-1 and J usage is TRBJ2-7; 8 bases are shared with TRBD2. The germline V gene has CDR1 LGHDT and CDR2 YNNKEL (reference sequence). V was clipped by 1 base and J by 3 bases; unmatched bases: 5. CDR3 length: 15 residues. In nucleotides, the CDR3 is TGTGCCAGCAGCCAAGGACTAGCGTTAGGCTACGAGCAGTACGTC. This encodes CASSQGLALGYEQYV.

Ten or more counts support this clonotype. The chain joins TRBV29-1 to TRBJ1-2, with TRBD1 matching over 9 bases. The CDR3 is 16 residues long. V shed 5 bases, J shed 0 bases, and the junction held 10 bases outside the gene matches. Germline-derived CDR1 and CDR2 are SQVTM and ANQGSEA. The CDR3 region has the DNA TGCAGCGTTCTACACTTTCGGACAGGGGCTAACTATGGCTACACCTTC. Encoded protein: CSVLHFRTGANYGYTF.

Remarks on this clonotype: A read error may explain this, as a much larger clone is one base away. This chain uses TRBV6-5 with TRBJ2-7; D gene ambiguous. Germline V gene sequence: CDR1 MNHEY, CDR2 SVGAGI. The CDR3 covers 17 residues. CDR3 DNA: TGTGCCAGCAGTTACTCCAGTCCGGCCCACGGAGCCTACGAGCTGTACGTC. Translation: CASSYSSPAHGAYELYV.

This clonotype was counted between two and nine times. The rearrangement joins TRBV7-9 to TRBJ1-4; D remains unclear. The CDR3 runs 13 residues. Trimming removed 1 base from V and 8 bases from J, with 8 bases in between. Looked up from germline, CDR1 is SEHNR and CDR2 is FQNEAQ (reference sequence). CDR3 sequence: CASSLGPREKLFF. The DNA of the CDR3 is TGTGCCAGCAGCTTAGGGCCGAGAGAAAAACTGTTTTTT.

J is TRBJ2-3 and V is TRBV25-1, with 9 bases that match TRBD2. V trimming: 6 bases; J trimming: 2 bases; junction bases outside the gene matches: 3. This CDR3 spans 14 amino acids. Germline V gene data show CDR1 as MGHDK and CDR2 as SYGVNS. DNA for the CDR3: TGTGCCAGCAGAGCGGGGGGATCCACAGATACGCAGTATTTT. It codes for CASRAGGSTDTQYF.

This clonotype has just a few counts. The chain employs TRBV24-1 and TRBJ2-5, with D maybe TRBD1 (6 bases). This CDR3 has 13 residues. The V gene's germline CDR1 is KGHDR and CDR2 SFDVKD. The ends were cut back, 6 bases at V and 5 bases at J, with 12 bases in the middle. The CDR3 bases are TGTGCCACCAGTCAGGGGTCGGTGGAGACCCAGTACTTC. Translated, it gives CATSQGSVETQYF.

CDR3 region: CASSFSGVDIQYF. The CDR3 DNA follows: TGCGCCAGCAGCTTCTCAGGGGTTGACATTCAGTACTTC. The chain links TRBV5-1 to TRBJ2-4; maybe TRBD1 (6 bases). V shed 2 bases and J shed 8 bases, with 11 bases lying between them. The CDR3 length is 13 residues. CDR1 is SGHRS, CDR2 YFSETQ, per germline.

The CDR3 protein is CASSLFGLGDTQYF. The CDR3 nucleotides are TGTGCCAGCAGTTTATTCGGCCTCGGAGATACGCAGTATTTT. The chain uses TRBV12-3 or TRBV12-4 and TRBJ2-3; unclear D gene. The CDR3 sequence is 14 residues long. Deletions cut 2 bases from V and 5 bases from J, with 11 bases between.

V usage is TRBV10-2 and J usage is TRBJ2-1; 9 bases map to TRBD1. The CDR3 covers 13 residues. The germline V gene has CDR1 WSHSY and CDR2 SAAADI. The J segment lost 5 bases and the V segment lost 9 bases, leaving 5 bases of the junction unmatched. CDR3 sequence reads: CASRQGVHNEQFF. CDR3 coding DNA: TGCGCCAGTCGACAGGGGGTCCACAATGAGCAGTTCTTC.

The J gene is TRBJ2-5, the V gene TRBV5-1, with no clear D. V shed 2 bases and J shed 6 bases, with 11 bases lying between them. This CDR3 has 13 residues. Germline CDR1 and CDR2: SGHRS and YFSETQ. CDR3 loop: CASSFPPDQTQYF. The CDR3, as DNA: TGCGCCAGCAGCTTTCCGCCTGACCAGACCCAGTACTTC.

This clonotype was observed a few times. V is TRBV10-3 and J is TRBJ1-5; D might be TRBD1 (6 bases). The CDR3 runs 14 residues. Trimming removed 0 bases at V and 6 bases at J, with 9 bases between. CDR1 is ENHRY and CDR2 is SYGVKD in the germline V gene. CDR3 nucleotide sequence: TGTGCCATCAGTGAGTCGACAGGTCGTCAGCCCCAGCATTTT. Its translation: CAISESTGRQPQHF.

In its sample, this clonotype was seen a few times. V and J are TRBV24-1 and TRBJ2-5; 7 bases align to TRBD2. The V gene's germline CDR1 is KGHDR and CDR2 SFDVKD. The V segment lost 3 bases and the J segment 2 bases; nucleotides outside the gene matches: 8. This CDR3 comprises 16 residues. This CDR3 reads CATSDPWGGVQETQYF. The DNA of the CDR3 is TGTGCCACCAGTGATCCCTGGGGGGGAGTGCAAGAGACCCAGTACTTC.

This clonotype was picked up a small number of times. The DNA of the CDR3 is TGTGCCAGCAGGAGAATAGCGGGGGGCCGCACAGATACGCAGTATTTT. Encoded protein: CASRRIAGGRTDTQYF. The rearrangement uses TRBV11-2 and TRBJ2-3; 10 bases fit TRBD2. Germline lookup yields CDR1 SGHAT and CDR2 FQNNGV. This CDR3 is 16 amino acids long. The V gene end was trimmed by 6 bases and the J gene end by 1 base; junction bases not matched to a gene: 7.

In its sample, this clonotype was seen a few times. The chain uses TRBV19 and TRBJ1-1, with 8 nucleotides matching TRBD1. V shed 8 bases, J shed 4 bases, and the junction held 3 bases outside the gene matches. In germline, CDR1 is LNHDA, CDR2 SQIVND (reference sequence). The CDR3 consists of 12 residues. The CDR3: CASADRGTEAFF. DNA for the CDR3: TGTGCCAGTGCCGACAGGGGCACTGAAGCTTTCTTT.

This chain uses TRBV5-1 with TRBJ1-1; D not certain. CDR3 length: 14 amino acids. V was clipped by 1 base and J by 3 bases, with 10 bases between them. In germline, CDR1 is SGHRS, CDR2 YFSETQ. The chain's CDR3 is CASSLYGPDTEAFF. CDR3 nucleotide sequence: TGCGCCAGCAGCTTGTACGGCCCCGACACTGAAGCTTTCTTT. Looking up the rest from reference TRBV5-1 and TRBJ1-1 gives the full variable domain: KAGVTQTPRYLIKTRGQQVTLSCSPISGHRSVSWYQQTPGQGLQFLFEYFSETQRNKGNFPGRFSGRQFSNSRSEMNVSTLELGDSALYLCASSLYGPDTEAFFGQGTRLTVV.

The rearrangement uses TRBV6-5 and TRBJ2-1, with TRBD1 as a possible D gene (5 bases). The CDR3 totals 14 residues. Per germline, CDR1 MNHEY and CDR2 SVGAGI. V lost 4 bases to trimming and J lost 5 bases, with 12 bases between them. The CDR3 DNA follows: TGTGCCAGCAGTTTAGGTAGGGGAAACAATGAGCAGTTCTTC. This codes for CASSLGRGNNEQFF.

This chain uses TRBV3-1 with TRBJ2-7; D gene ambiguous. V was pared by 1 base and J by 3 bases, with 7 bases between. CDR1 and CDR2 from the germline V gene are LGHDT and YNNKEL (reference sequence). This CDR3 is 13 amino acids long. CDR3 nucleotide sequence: TGTGCCAGCAGCCAAGGTCGGATCTACGAGCAGTACTTC. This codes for CASSQGRIYEQYF.

The CDR3 is CASSRIGGFSGNTIYF. The CDR3 DNA is TGCGCCAGCAGCCGGATCGGAGGGTTCTCTGGAAACACCATATATTTT. The rearrangement uses TRBV5-1 and TRBJ1-3, with D unresolved. Trimming took off 4 bases at V and 0 bases at J, with 14 bases between the two ends. Germline V gives CDR1 SGHRS, CDR2 YFSETQ. The CDR3 length is 16 residues.